Below are 17 T cell receptor beta chains sequenced from a single sample in a study of response to subunit inactivated influenza vaccine. TCRdb independently ran MiXCR on the RT-PCR reads; one entry per CDR3 protein. The sample carries around 520,000 distinct CDR3 sequences, 10% to 15% recorded once. Material: PBMCs from blood, obtained on the day of vaccination. The receptor source for this set is a man over 45 who received an inactivated influenza vaccine.

The J gene is TRBJ2-5, the V gene TRBV10-3, with 7 bases that match TRBD1. The CDR3 extends over 14 amino acids. CDR1 is ENHRY, CDR2 SYGVKD, per germline. With 6 bases clipped from V and 3 bases from J, the junction kept 7 bases outside the gene matches. The chain's CDR3 is CAISPGQIEETQYF. The CDR3 DNA sequence: TGTGCCATCAGCCCGGGACAGATAGAAGAGACCCAGTACTTC.

Only a few counts were recorded for this clonotype. The chain joins TRBV6-1 to TRBJ2-5; D is possibly TRBD1 (6 bases). Germline-derived CDR1 and CDR2 are MNHNS and SASEGT. CDR3 length: 14 amino acids. Trimming took off 6 bases at V and 5 bases at J, with 16 bases between the two ends. CDR3 DNA sequence: TGTGCCAGCAGCCAAGGGGGTTCGGCTGAGACCCAGTACTTC. It is translated as CASSQGGSAETQYF.

This chain links TRBV4-3 with TRBJ2-2, with unresolved D. The CDR3 is 12 amino acids. The V gene lost 2 bases and the J gene lost 7 bases, with 5 bases spanning the gap. CDR1 LGHNA and CDR2 YSLEER come from the germline V gene. In DNA form, the CDR3 reads TGCGCCAGCAGCCAAATCCACGGGGAGCTGTTTTTT. It encodes CASSQIHGELFF.

This clonotype has only a few counts. This chain connects TRBV10-3 to TRBJ1-2, with a tentative D call TRBD1 (5 bases). There are 14 residues in the CDR3. The V end was cut by 5 bases, the J end by 6 bases, with 16 bases between. The V gene's germline CDR1 is ENHRY and CDR2 SYGVKD. The CDR3 sequence: CAISRDGPRDGYTF. CDR3 bases: TGTGCCATCAGTAGGGACGGCCCCCGGGATGGCTACACCTTC.

This clonotype came up a few times. The chain uses TRBV2 and TRBJ1-2; 9 nucleotides agree with TRBD1. The CDR3 covers 13 residues. The germline CDR1 and CDR2 sequences are SNHLY and FYNNEI. V shed 6 bases and J 8 bases; nucleotides not matched to a gene: 7. The DNA for the CDR3 is TGTGCCAGCAGCATGACAGGGGGGAGCGGCTACACCTTC. It is translated as CASSMTGGSGYTF.

This clonotype was observed many times. The chain carries TRBV20-1 and TRBJ2-3; the D is unclear. Per the germline V gene, CDR1 is DFQATT and CDR2 is SNEGSKA (reference sequence). The CDR3 runs to 13 residues. Trimming removed 6 bases from V and 0 bases from J, with 10 bases in between. The CDR3 DNA follows: TGCAGTGCGGCCGGGCCTAGCACAGATACGCAGTATTTT. Amino acid sequence: CSAAGPSTDTQYF.

This clonotype was found many times. The chain has TRBV28 and TRBJ2-3, with TRBD1 identical over 8 bases. The CDR3 length is 17 residues. Germline V gene sequence: CDR1 MDHEN, CDR2 SYDVKM. V dropped 2 bases and J dropped 0; count of bases not matched to a gene: 7. As DNA, the CDR3 is TGTGCCAGCAGTTTAGGGGTACGGGACAGGAGCACAGATACGCAGTATTTT. This codes for CASSLGVRDRSTDTQYF.

The chain has TRBV7-9 and TRBJ2-5; D is perhaps TRBD1 (5 bases). Looked up from germline, CDR1 is SEHNR and CDR2 is FQNEAQ (reference sequence). Between the trimmed V and J ends, which lost 8 bases and 2 bases, there was a span of 21 bases. The CDR3 consists of 16 residues. The CDR3, as DNA: TGTGCCAGCCCCCCCGAGTTAGCAGGGCCTCAAGAGACCCAGTACTTC. It translates to CASPPELAGPQETQYF.

V usage is TRBV12-3 or TRBV12-4 and J usage is TRBJ2-3, with 7 positions matching TRBD1. Trimming took 3 bases from V and 10 from J; bases not matched to a gene: 7. The CDR3 is 13 residues long. The CDR3 spells CASSLDRTFPQYF. The CDR3 bases are TGTGCCAGCAGTTTGGACAGGACCTTCCCGCAGTATTTT.

The CDR3 DNA reads as TGCGCCAGCAGCCAAGGAGGGACACGCTCCTACGAGCAGTACTTC. This codes for CASSQGGTRSYEQYF. V gene TRBV4-1 combines with J gene TRBJ2-7; D is perhaps TRBD1 (6 bases). The V end lost 1 base, the J end lost 0 bases, and 10 bases lay between the germline ends. Per germline, CDR1 MGHRA and CDR2 YSYEKL. This CDR3 spans 15 amino acids.

This clonotype turned up a few times. One junction end disagrees with the germline gene, perhaps due to a read error. This chain uses TRBV7-7 with TRBJ2-3; 8 bases line up with TRBD2. CDR1 SSHAT and CDR2 FNYEAQ come from the germline V gene (reference sequence). The CDR3 sequence is 15 residues long. The DNA of the CDR3 is TGTGCTAGCAGCTCGAACGGGCTAGCGGGCAGTACGCAGTATTTT. Translating gives CASSSNGLAGSTQYF.

This clonotype has a handful of counts. This chain uses TRBV20-1 with TRBJ1-1, with 7 bases fitting TRBD1. After removal of 5 bases from V and 7 bases from J, the junction contained 10 bases not matched to a gene. Germline loops: CDR1 DFQATT, CDR2 SNEGSKA (reference sequence). The CDR3 is 13 amino acids. CDR3: CSAPPRGLVEAFF. As DNA, the CDR3 is TGCAGTGCTCCCCCCAGGGGGTTGGTTGAAGCTTTCTTT.

This rearrangement joins TRBV20-1 to TRBJ2-7, with 9 bases matching TRBD1. The germline V gene encodes CDR1 DFQATT and CDR2 SNEGSKA (reference sequence). Germline trimming cut 2 bases from V and 4 bases from J; bases unmatched to any gene: 6. The CDR3 spans 14 residues. CDR3 DNA sequence: TGCAGTGCTAGATCTGAGACAGGGGGGTACGAGCAGTACTTC. Encoded protein: CSARSETGGYEQYF.

This clonotype was detected only a few times. V is TRBV20-1 and J is TRBJ2-7; D is tentatively TRBD1 or TRBD2 (5 bases each). Germline-derived CDR1 and CDR2 are DFQATT and SNEGSKA (reference sequence). V gave up 6 bases and J gave up 3 bases, with 12 bases separating them. The length of the CDR3 is 12 residues. The CDR3 DNA reads as TGCAGTGCCCTGATGGGGGACTACGAGCAGTACTTC. Amino acids: CSALMGDYEQYF.

This clonotype was counted many times. The J gene is TRBJ2-3, the V gene TRBV6-1; 7 bases line up with TRBD2. Germline CDR1 MNHNS, CDR2 SASEGT. The CDR3 is made up of 14 amino acids. The junction had 7 bases not matched to a gene; V was cut back by 8 bases and J by 2 bases. The CDR3 DNA sequence: TGTGCCAGCGGGTCGGGAGGTCCCACAGATACGCAGTATTTT. This encodes CASGSGGPTDTQYF.

This clonotype was seen a handful of times. The chain is built from TRBV7-9 and TRBJ2-3; 11 bases agree with TRBD1. CDR1 is SEHNR and CDR2 is FQNEAQ in the germline V gene (reference sequence). J lost 5 bases, V lost 5 bases, and 9 bases had no gene match. The CDR3 length is 16 residues. CDR3 in amino acids: CASSPRTGGFQDTQYF. CDR3 nucleotide sequence: TGTGCCAGCAGCCCAAGGACAGGGGGCTTTCAAGATACGCAGTATTTT.

This clonotype was observed at least ten times. The gene calls are TRBV4-3 and TRBJ1-5; 9 nucleotides agree with TRBD1. The germline gives CDR1 LGHNA, CDR2 YSLEER. With V trimmed by 4 bases and J by 9 bases, 10 bases remained unmatched. The CDR3 spans 15 residues. The CDR3 nucleotides read TGCGCCAGCAGCCGGGACAGGGCCCCGATTTTGCCCCAGCATTTT. Residues: CASSRDRAPILPQHF.